The 4 T cell receptor beta chains listed next were all sequenced from one sample in a study of T-cell reconstitution after alpha-beta-depleted transplantation in children. The TCRbeta library incorporated unique molecular identifiers. MiXCR was run by TCRdb on the PCR reads, yielding one entry per CDR3 protein. The sample carries approximately 110,000 distinct CDR3 sequences, about 23% recorded once. This material consisted of PBMCs, mostly from graft donor cells, taken 180 days after TCRalphabeta/CD19-depleted stem cell transplant. All receptors come from a male patient between 2 and 15 years old who had a stem cell transplant for chronic granulomatous disease, so the T cells may come from the graft donor.

This clonotype appeared a few times. The rearrangement links TRBV20-1 to TRBJ2-3; TRBD2 matches at 7 bases. The CDR3 extends over 14 amino acids. The germline V gene has CDR1 DFQATT and CDR2 SNEGSKA (reference sequence). With 2 bases clipped from V and 7 bases from J, the junction kept 9 bases outside the gene matches. Written as DNA, the CDR3 is TGCAGTGCTAGACCGGCGGGGGTGACTCATACGCAGTATTTT. Amino acids: CSARPAGVTHTQYF.

The V gene is TRBV4-3, the J gene TRBJ2-5; D gene ambiguous. CDR1 and CDR2 from the germline V gene are LGHNA and YSLEER. The CDR3 spans 13 residues. V was cut by 0 bases and J by 1 base, with 3 bases left in between. The CDR3 loop is CASSQDSQETQYF. For the CDR3, the DNA is TGCGCCAGCAGCCAAGACAGCCAAGAGACCCAGTACTTC.

This sequence joins TRBV29-1 and TRBJ2-1, with 11 positions matching TRBD1. Germline assignment: CDR1 SQVTM and CDR2 ANQGSEA. V shed 6 bases, J shed 1 base, and the junction held 8 bases outside the gene matches. The CDR3 runs 16 residues. CDR3 region: CSVPGTGGISYNEQFF. CDR3 bases: TGCAGCGTCCCCGGGACAGGGGGTATTTCCTACAATGAGCAGTTCTTC.

In its sample, this clonotype was seen many times. This CDR3 reads CASSPWKGGGWGGYTF. CDR3 DNA sequence: TGTGCCAGCAGTCCTTGGAAGGGAGGGGGCTGGGGGGGCTACACCTTC. V usage is TRBV12-3 or TRBV12-4 and J usage is TRBJ1-2, with TRBD1 matching over 7 bases. The CDR3 is made up of 16 amino acids. The J segment lost 8 bases and the V segment lost 5 bases, leaving 17 bases of the junction unmatched.